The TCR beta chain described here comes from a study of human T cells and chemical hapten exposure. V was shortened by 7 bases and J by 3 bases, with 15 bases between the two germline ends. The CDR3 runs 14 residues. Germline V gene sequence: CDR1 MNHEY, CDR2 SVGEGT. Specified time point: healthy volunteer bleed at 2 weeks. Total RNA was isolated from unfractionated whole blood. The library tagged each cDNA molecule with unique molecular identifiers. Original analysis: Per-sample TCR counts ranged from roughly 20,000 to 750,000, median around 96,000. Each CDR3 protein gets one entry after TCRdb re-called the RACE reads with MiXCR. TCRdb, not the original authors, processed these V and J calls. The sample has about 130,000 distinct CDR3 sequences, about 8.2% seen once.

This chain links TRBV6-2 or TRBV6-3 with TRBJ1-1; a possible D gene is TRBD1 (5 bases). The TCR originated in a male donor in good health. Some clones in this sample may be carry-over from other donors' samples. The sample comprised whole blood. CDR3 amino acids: CASIAAGTHTEAFF. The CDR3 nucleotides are TGTGCCAGCATTGCGGCCGGGACCCACACTGAAGCTTTCTTT.